This TCR beta chain was identified during a study of blood T cell repertoires in COVID-19. Looking at the study overall: COVID-19 samples, acute and convalescent, were from the United States, Italy and Spain.

Profiling relied on immunoSEQ multiplex PCR, and the TCRdb table lists in-frame clones only, not all of them. The top ten clones hold around 2.1% of a sample with about 170,000 clones, under 90% of them seen once. Germline V gives CDR1 MNHEY, CDR2 SMNVEV (reference sequence). V gave up 4 bases and J gave up 0 bases, with 9 bases separating them. The CDR3 runs 15 residues. Specimen: peripheral blood. This chain connects TRBV27 to TRBJ1-4; tentative D call: TRBD1 (5 bases). The clonotype was recovered from a woman of 80 years or more with acute or convalescent COVID-19. The DNA of the CDR3 is TGTGCCAGCAGTTCAATGACAGCAACTAATGAAAAACTGTTTTTT. Its translation: CASSSMTATNEKLFF.